This TCR beta chain was retrieved from a study of graft-versus-host responses after intestinal transplantation. Across the study: Induction using anti-thymocyte globulin, followed by tacrolimus and steroids for approximately three years, was given to all recipients.

Whole-study findings and limits: Allografts of one patient group, those with graft-donor T cell macrochimerism, had high graft-versus-host to host-versus-graft clonal ratios. GvH clone levels peaked in circulation, and this peak was associated with early post-transplant HvG declines. Recipient bone marrow held GvH clones, some seen earlier in ileum or blood.

The CDR3 loop spans 16 amino acids. The germline V gene encodes CDR1 SGHRS and CDR2 YFSETQ. V shed 0 bases and J 10 bases; nucleotides not matched to a gene: 6. Details on this clone: As yet, its antigen is unknown.

Some clones are missing from TCRdb's copy, which holds only in-frame ones; the method was immunoSEQ multiplex PCR. The data hold some 84,000 clones, with roughly 80% observed a single time. This sample comprised unstimulated CD4+ T cells sorted from spleen or lymph node cells, obtained before intestinal transplant. The source is a human donor who received an intestinal transplant. The V call is TRBV5-1, the J call TRBJ2-1, with 14 bases aligning to TRBD2. CDR3 in amino acids: CASSLEGLAGDGEQFF. In nucleotides, the CDR3 is TGCGCCAGCAGCTTGGAGGGACTAGCGGGAGACGGAGAGCAGTTCTTC.